These 10 T cell receptor beta chains were all obtained from the same sample, sequenced in a study of T-cell memory formation after mild COVID-19. From the 5' RACE reads, TCRdb called clonotypes with MiXCR, one entry per CDR3 protein. The table includes about 430,000 distinct CDR3 sequences, approximately 18% detected once. The sample consisted of PBMCs or a T cell subset sorted from them (not recorded which). These receptors all stem from a man aged 18-30 years who had mild COVID-19 (a few samples of this study predate the infection). Cell type and time point are not known.

This clonotype was seen more than once but under ten times. The chain has TRBV20-1 and TRBJ2-1, with 9 bases matching TRBD2. Per the germline V gene, CDR1 is DFQATT and CDR2 is SNEGSKA (reference sequence). The junction had 11 bases not matched to a gene; V was cut back by 8 bases and J by 9 bases. This CDR3 is 13 amino acids long. The CDR3 DNA sequence: TGCAGTCTCCTACGCGGGGGGGCCGGTGAGCAGTTCTTC. Protein: CSLLRGGAGEQFF.

This clonotype was observed at least ten times. The chain uses TRBV20-1 and TRBJ2-1, with 8 bases lining up with TRBD2. The germline gives CDR1 DFQATT, CDR2 SNEGSKA (reference sequence). J was trimmed by 7 bases and V by 5 bases; bases with no gene match: 10. The CDR3 sequence is 14 residues long. CDR3 nucleotide sequence: TGCAGTGCTGAGCGGGGGCCGAGCGAGAATGAGCAGTTCTTC. This gives the protein CSAERGPSENEQFF.

CDR3 DNA: TGTGCCAGCAGCTTTGTACTCCGGGAACAAGAGACCCAGTACTTC. This sequence encodes CASSFVLREQETQYF. The chain is built from TRBV7-9 and TRBJ2-5; possible D gene TRBD2, 5 bases. The CDR3 consists of 15 residues. V was clipped by 3 bases and J by 2 bases, with 13 bases between them. Looked up from germline, CDR1 is SEHNR and CDR2 is FQNEAQ (reference sequence).

The chain employs TRBV29-1 and TRBJ2-3; D is ambiguous. The V end was cut by 6 bases, the J end by 0 bases, with 13 bases between. The CDR3 consists of 14 residues. The germline V gene encodes CDR1 SQVTM and CDR2 ANQGSEA. The CDR3 here is CSVAPGTSTDTQYF. In DNA, the CDR3 is TGCAGCGTGGCGCCAGGAACTAGCACAGATACGCAGTATTTT.

With regard to this clonotype: A much larger clone lies one base from this, so it may be a read error. This chain joins TRBV5-1 and TRBJ2-3; maybe TRBD2 (6 bases). Germline CDR1 is SGHRS and CDR2 is YFSETQ. V was cut by 5 bases and J by 0 bases, with 16 bases left in between. The CDR3 covers 16 residues. CDR3 bases: TGCGCCAGCAGGCCTGCCCCGACTAGTAGCACAGATACGCAGTATTTT. The encoded protein is CASRPAPTSSTDTQYF. Supplemented by reference TRBV5-1 and TRBJ2-3, the full variable domain reads KAGVTQTPRYLIKTRGQQVTLSCSPISGHRSVSWYQQTPGQGLQFLFEYFSETQRNKGNFPGRFSGRQFSNSRSEMNVSTLELGDSALYLCASRPAPTSSTDTQYFGPGTRLTVL.

This clonotype was observed a handful of times. This sequence joins TRBV5-1 and TRBJ1-4; D is perhaps TRBD1 (6 bases). The CDR3 loop spans 15 amino acids. Trimming left V 0 bases short and J 7 bases short, with 13 bases between. CDR1 is SGHRS and CDR2 is YFSETQ in the germline V gene. In nucleotides, the CDR3 is TGCGCCAGCAGCTTGGTGCCGGGGGCTGGTGAAAAACTGTTTTTT. Translation gives CASSLVPGAGEKLFF. Variable domain in full (rest from reference TRBV5-1 and TRBJ1-4): KAGVTQTPRYLIKTRGQQVTLSCSPISGHRSVSWYQQTPGQGLQFLFEYFSETQRNKGNFPGRFSGRQFSNSRSEMNVSTLELGDSALYLCASSLVPGAGEKLFFGSGTQLSVL.

This clonotype was detected a few times. V and J are TRBV6-1 and TRBJ1-5; D perhaps matches TRBD1 (5 bases). The CDR3 is 14 amino acids. Deletions cut 1 base from V and 6 bases from J, with 10 bases between. The V gene's germline CDR1 is MNHNS and CDR2 SASEGT. The CDR3 protein is CASSEVGRGQPQHF. CDR3 DNA: TGTGCCAGCAGTGAAGTGGGAAGGGGTCAGCCCCAGCATTTT.

This chain connects TRBV20-1 to TRBJ1-3; D might be TRBD1 (5 bases). This CDR3 is 15 amino acids long. CDR1 is DFQATT and CDR2 is SNEGSKA in the germline V gene (reference sequence). With 0 bases removed from V and 4 bases from J, the gap between germline ends came to 13 bases. The CDR3 nucleotides read TGCAGTGCTAGAGATGACAGCGGTGGGGGAAACACCATATATTTT. It yields the protein CSARDDSGGGNTIYF.

The gene calls are TRBV5-1 and TRBJ1-1; D gene uncertain. The CDR3 runs 16 residues. V lost 4 bases, J lost 0 bases, and 16 bases lay in between. CDR1 is SGHRS, CDR2 YFSETQ, per germline. CDR3 sequence (DNA): TGCGCCAGCAGCAATCGTAGTTGGGCGGTGAACACTGAAGCTTTCTTT. This sequence encodes CASSNRSWAVNTEAFF.

This clonotype was counted ten times or more. The CDR3 loop is CASSPRTSGYNEQFF. The DNA of the CDR3 is TGTGCCAGCAGCCCCCGGACTAGCGGATACAATGAGCAGTTCTTC. The rearrangement links TRBV7-2 to TRBJ2-1; TRBD2 agrees at 10 bases. The V and J ends lost 5 bases and 4 bases, in that order; junction bases with no gene match: 5. The CDR3 runs 15 residues. From germline, CDR1 is SGHTA and CDR2 FQGNSA.